The source of this T cell receptor beta chain is a study of neurological immune-mediated disorders. In its sample, this clonotype was seen many times. J was trimmed by 7 bases and V by 6 bases; bases with no gene match: 10. The CDR3 has 15 amino acids. There were approximately 900,000 CD4+ or CD8+ T cells used in the sorted libraries. The method for making cDNA was 5'RACE, and it used 10-nucleotide random UMIs. The authors obtained over 200 million TCR-beta sequences from 15-18 subjects per sequencing run. TCRdb reanalysed the 5' RACE reads using MiXCR and keeps one entry per CDR3 protein. The data show 15,000 to 20,000 distinct CDR3 sequences, approximately 7.9% seen once.

The specimen was CD8+ T cells from blood. The rearrangement uses TRBV12-3 or TRBV12-4 and TRBJ2-1, with 9 positions matching TRBD1. The receptor was derived from a woman under 40 with HTLV-1-associated myelopathy (HAM/TSP). As DNA, the CDR3 is TGTGCCAGCAGCCCTACAGGGGGCGTTTGGAATGAGCAGTTCTTC. This encodes CASSPTGGVWNEQFF.